This TCR beta chain was profiled in a study of blood T cells in healthy people across ages (dated by TCRdb to 2014 to 2015). Study-level background: In model experiments, template switching captured about one uniquely barcoded TCR beta cDNA molecule for every two T cells. Age-related changes in TCR beta repertoire diversity were measured in the study by deep sequencing normalized with unique cDNA molecular identifiers. Four age groups were formed from the donors: young (average approximately 15 years), middle-aged (just under 40), aged (roughly 58) and long-lived (around 82). To avoid experimental bias, donors of different ages were randomly spread across the sequencing lanes. The study analyzed two additional independent replicas of 1 million unique cDNA reads from the same blood draw for two donors, one aged 18 to 30 and one aged 80 or older. Study-wide findings and limitations: Observed TCR beta diversity per million T cells fell roughly linearly with age, and a significant reduction was already apparent by age about 36. Because the CMV infection status of the donors was unknown, age-related changes in expanded clonotypes may potentially have been confounded. Compared with the aged group, the long-lived group had more naive CD4+ T cells, fewer expanded clones and increased TCR diversity, a pattern suggesting age selection. The percentage of naive T cells measured by flow cytometry correlated strongly with observed TCR beta diversity. Conclusive comparison of naive and antigen-experienced compartments was prevented by the profiling of bulk unsorted PBMCs. Estimates of total diversity based on one million sequenced T cells were considered lower bounds and underestimates.

Systemically healthy Caucasian individuals from Russia, 39 in total and aged about 6 to 100 years, were included as donors. Each donor gave ten milliliters of peripheral blood, collected into EDTA-treated Vacutainer tubes. PBMCs were isolated by Ficoll-Paque density-gradient centrifugation, with at least 6.5 million obtained per sample. Total RNA, at least 6 micrograms per sample, was extracted from PBMCs with Trizol reagent. The percentages of naive CD45RAhigh/CD27high T cells were determined by flow cytometry on a PBMC aliquot from every donor. The method was 5' RACE. The data were produced on an Illumina HiSeq 2500. The second PCR ran for about 7 to 11 cycles and used a J-beta primer mix along with a sample-barcoded 5' primer. A template-switch 5' adaptor carrying 12 random nucleotides introduced a unique molecular identifier onto each TCR beta cDNA molecule. At least 2.5 million CDR3-containing paired-end reads were obtained from each sample. All of the RNA was converted into first-strand cDNA using the Mint cDNA synthesis kit, with a TRBC-specific oligonucleotide serving as the primer. All cDNA was treated with uracil-DNA glycosylase and then went through a first 18-cycle PCR with the universal primers M1SS and BC2_uni_R. The study's processing was this. Normalization of each sample was performed by random selection of 1 million high-quality reads, each carrying a distinct molecular identifier. Reads with shared molecular identifiers were discarded instead of being binned into consensus sequences. CDR3 identification, clonotype clustering and error correction used MiTCR with a Q25 quality threshold and the strictest error-elimination algorithm. A nonparametric unseen species model using Euler transformation provided a lower-bound estimate of total TCR beta diversity. Using fastp trimming at Q25 and MiXCR clonotype assembly, TCRdb reanalyzed the public sequencing data and kept in-frame beta chains. Each entry merges the rows of one CDR3 protein and shows their most common DNA and genes. What appears here as the V and J calls and clone size reflects TCRdb's work, not the paper's. This sample has over 1,300,000 distinct CDR3 sequences in its table, and roughly 64% of those were observed once. Of the sample, over 5% is held by the ten largest clones.

Of note for this clonotype: The antigen it binds to is not known. Base-call qualities are not available, and no considerably larger clone is one nucleotide away.

Trimming at the junction amounts to 6 bases on V and 10 bases on J, and the germline ends lie 17 bases apart. The CDR3 starts with the cysteine, ends with the phenylalanine, and has 13 residues. Of all the DNA, just the CDR3 is kept, 39 bases in frame from base 1. CDR1 and CDR2 were assigned from the germline V gene as SGDLS and YYNGEE. Sequencing input: blood. This TCR was recovered from a man in his late teens or twenties in good health. Recombination connected TRBV9 to TRBJ2-1; no D gene can be assigned with confidence. CDR3 protein: CASTSRNAVEQFF. The sequenced DNA: TGTGCCAGCACCAGTCGAAACGCCGTAGAGCAGTTCTTC. Supplemented by the reference TRBV9 and TRBJ2-1 proteins around the CDR3, the complete variable domain is DSGVTQTPKHLITATGQRVTLRCSPRSGDLSVYWYQQSLDQGLQFLIQYYNGEERAKGNILERFSAQQFPDLHSELNLSSLELGDSALYFCASTSRNAVEQFFGPGTRLTVL.